The TCR beta chain described here comes from a study of cytomegalovirus exposure and HLA in healthy donors. Study-level findings and limits: Several V segments, TRBV6-2 and TRBV6-3 among them, could not be told apart and were dropped. A later analysis appeared to link common viral pathogens to several of the most significant clusters.

PCR was performed using 60 Vbeta and 13 Jbeta primers. The repertoire was sequenced with immunoSEQ multiplex PCR; TCRdb's copy has only in-frame clones and lacks some. The table lists 85,000 to 100,000 clones, just under 70% of them singletons, with 2.7% in the top ten. The table lists this clone with a count of one. Its matching antigen is unknown. Donors showed nominal health when sampled, although they likely had unrecorded immune exposures. Between the trimmed V and J ends, which lost 0 bases and 4 bases, there was a span of 11 bases. Per the germline V gene, CDR1 is MGHRA and CDR2 is YSYEKL. The CDR3 has 15 amino acids.

What was sequenced was PBMCs. This receptor was obtained from a man between 45 and 60 years old in good health and CMV-seronegative. The chain is built from TRBV4-1 and TRBJ2-3, with a weak D call TRBD2 (5 bases). The CDR3: CASSQDLVSADTQYF. The DNA of the CDR3 is TGCGCCAGCAGCCAAGATCTCGTTAGCGCAGATACGCAGTATTTT.